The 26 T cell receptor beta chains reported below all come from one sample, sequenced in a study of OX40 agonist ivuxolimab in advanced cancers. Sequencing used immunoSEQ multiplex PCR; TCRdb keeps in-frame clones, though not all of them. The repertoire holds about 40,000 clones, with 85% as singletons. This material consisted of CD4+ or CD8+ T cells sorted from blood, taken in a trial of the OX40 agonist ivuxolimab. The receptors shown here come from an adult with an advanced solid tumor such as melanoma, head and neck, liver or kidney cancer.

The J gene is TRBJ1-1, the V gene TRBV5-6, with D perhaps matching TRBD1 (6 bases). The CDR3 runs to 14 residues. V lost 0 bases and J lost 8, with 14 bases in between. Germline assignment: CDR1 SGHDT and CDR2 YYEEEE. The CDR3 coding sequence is TGTGCCAGCAGCTTGGGCGGGGGCCCAAAAGAAGCTTTCTTT. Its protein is CASSLGGGPKEAFF.

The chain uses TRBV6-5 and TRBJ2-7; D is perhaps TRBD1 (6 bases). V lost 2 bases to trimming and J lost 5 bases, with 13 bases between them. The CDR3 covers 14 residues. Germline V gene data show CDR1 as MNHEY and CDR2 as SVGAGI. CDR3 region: CASSYGGPPHEQYF. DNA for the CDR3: TGTGCCAGCAGTTACGGGGGCCCCCCCCACGAGCAGTACTTC.

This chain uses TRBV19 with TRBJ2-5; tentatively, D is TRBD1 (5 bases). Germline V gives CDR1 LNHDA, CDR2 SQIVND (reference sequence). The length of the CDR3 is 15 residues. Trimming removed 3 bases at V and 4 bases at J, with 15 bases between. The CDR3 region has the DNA TGTGCCAGTAGTATCCTGCAGGGTGTTGTAGAGACCCAGTACTTC. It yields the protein CASSILQGVVETQYF.

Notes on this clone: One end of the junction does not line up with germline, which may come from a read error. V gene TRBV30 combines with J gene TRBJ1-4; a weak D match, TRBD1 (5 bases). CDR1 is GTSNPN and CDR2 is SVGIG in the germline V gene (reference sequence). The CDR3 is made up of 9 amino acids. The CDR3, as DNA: TGTGCCTGGAGCCCCAGGGATAGTTTT. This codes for CAWSPRDSF. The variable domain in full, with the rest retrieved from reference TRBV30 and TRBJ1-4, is SQTIHQWPATLVQPVGSPLSLECTVEGTSNPNLYWYRQAAGRGLQLLFYSVGIGQISSEVPQNLSASRPQDRQFILSSKKLLLSDSGFYLCAWSPRDSFGSGTQLSVL.

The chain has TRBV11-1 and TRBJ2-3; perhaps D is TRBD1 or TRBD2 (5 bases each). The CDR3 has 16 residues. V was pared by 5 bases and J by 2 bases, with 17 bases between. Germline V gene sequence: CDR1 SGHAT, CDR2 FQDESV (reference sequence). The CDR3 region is CASSLVSGPDTDTQYF. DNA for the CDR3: TGTGCCAGCAGCCTAGTGTCGGGGCCCGACACAGATACGCAGTATTTT.

The CDR3 coding sequence is TGTGCCAGCAGTTACGGGCGCATCAATGAGCAGTTCTTC. It encodes CASSYGRINEQFF. J is TRBJ2-1 and V is TRBV6-5; D uncertain. From germline, CDR1 is MNHEY and CDR2 SVGAGI. This CDR3 has 13 amino acids. Trimming removed 2 bases from V and 6 bases from J, with 8 bases in between.

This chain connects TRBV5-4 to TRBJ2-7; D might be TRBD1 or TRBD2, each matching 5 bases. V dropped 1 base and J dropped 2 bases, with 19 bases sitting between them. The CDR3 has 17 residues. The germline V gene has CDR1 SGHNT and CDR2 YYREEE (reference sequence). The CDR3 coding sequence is TGTGCCAGCAGCTTGCCCCTAGGGGCGGACTCAACCTACGAGCAGTACTTC. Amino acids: CASSLPLGADSTYEQYF.

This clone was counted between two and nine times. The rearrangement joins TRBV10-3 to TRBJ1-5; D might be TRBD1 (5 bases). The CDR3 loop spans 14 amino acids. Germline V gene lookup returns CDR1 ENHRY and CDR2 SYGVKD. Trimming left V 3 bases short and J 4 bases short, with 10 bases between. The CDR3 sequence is CAISERGGNQPQHF. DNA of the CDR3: TGTGCCATCAGTGAAAGGGGTGGTAATCAGCCCCAGCATTTT.

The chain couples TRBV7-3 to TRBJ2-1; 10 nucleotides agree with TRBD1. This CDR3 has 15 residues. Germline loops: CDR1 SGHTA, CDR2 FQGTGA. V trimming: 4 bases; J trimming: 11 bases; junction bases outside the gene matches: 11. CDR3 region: CASSSTGGLHDQQFF. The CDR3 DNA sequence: TGTGCCAGCAGCTCGACAGGGGGCCTGCATGATCAGCAGTTCTTC.

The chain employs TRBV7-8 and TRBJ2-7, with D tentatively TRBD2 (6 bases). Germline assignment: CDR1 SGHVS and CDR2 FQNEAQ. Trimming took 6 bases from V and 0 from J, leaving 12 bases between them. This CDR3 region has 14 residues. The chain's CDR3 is CASSYGGNSYEQYF. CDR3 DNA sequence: TGTGCCAGCAGTTATGGGGGGAACTCCTACGAGCAGTACTTC.

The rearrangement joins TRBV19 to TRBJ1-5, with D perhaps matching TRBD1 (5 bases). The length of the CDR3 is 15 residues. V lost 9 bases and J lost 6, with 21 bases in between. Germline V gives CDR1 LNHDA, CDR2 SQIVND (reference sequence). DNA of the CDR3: TGTGCCAGCGTAGCTGTAGCAGGGAGGCGTCAGCCCCAGCATTTT. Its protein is CASVAVAGRRQPQHF. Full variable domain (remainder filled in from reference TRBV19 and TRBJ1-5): DGGITQSPKYLFRKEGQNVTLSCEQNLNHDAMYWYRQDPGQGLRLIYYSQIVNDFQKGDIAEGYSVSREKKESFPLTVTSAQKNPTAFYLCASVAVAGRRQPQHFGDGTRLSIL.

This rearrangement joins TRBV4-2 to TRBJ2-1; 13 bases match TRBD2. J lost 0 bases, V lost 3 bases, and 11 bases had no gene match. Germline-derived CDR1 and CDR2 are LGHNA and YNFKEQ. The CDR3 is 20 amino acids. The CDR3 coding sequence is TGTGCCAGCAGCCACCCTAGGACTAGCGGGGGCCGTAGCTCCTACAATGAGCAGTTCTTC. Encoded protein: CASSHPRTSGGRSSYNEQFF.

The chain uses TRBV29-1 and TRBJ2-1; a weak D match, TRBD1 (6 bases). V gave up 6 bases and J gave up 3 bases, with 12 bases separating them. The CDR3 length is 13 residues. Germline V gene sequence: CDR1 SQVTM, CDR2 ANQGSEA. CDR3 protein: CSVTGQNYNEQFF. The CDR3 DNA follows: TGCAGCGTGACAGGACAGAACTACAATGAGCAGTTCTTC.

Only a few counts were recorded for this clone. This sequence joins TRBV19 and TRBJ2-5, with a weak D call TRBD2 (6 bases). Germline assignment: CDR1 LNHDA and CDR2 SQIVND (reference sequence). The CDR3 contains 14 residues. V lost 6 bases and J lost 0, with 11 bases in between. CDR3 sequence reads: CASRGSGYQETQYF. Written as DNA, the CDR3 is TGTGCCAGTAGGGGTAGCGGCTACCAAGAGACCCAGTACTTC.

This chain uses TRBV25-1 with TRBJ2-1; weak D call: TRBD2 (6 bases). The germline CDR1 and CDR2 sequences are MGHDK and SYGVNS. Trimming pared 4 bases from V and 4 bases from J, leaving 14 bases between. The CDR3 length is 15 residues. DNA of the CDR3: TGTGCCAGCAGTGTGGGGAGCGGGTCTTACAATGAGCAGTTCTTC. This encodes CASSVGSGSYNEQFF.

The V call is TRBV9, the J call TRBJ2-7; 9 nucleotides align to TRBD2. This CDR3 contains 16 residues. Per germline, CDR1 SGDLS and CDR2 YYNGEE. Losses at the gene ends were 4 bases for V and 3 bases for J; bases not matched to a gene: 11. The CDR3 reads CASSRDHSGSIYEQYF. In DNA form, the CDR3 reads TGTGCCAGCAGCAGAGATCATAGCGGGAGCATCTACGAGCAGTACTTC.

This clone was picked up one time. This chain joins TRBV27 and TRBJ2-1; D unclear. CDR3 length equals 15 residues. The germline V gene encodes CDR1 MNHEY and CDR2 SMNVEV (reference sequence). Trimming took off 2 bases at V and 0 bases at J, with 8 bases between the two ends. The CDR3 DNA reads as TGTGCCAGCAGTTTAGGCGGAAGCTCCTACAATGAGCAGTTCTTC. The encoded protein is CASSLGGSSYNEQFF.

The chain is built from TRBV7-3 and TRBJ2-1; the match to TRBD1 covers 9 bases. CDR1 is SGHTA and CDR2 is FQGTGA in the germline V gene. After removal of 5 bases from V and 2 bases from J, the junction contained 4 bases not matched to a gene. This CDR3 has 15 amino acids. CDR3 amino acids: CASSITGGTYNEQFF. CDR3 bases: TGTGCCAGCAGCATCACAGGGGGCACCTACAATGAGCAGTTCTTC.

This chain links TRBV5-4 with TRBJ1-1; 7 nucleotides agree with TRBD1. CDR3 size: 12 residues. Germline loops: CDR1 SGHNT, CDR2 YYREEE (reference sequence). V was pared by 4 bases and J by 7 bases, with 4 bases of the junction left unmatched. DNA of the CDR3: TGTGCCAGCAGCATAGGGACAGTTGAAGCTTTCTTT. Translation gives CASSIGTVEAFF.

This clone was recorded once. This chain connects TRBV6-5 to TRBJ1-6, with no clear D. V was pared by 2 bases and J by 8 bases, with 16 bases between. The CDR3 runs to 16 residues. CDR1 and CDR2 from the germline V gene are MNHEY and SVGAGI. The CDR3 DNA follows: TGTGCCAGCAGTTACGGTTTCGGGATGACTTATTCACCCCTCCACTTT. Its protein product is CASSYGFGMTYSPLHF.

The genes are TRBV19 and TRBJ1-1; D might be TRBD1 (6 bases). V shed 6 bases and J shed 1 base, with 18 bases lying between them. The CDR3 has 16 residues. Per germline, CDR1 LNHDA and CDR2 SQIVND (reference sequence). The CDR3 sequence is CASRGKNRVPNTEAFF. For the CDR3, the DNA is TGTGCCAGTAGGGGAAAAAACAGGGTTCCGAACACTGAAGCTTTCTTT. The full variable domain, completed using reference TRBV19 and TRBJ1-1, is DGGITQSPKYLFRKEGQNVTLSCEQNLNHDAMYWYRQDPGQGLRLIYYSQIVNDFQKGDIAEGYSVSREKKESFPLTVTSAQKNPTAFYLCASRGKNRVPNTEAFFGQGTRLTVV.

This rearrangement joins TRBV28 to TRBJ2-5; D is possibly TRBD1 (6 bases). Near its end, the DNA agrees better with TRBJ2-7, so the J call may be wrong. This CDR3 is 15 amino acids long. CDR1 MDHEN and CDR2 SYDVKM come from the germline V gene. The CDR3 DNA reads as TGTGCCAGCACCGTCACCGGGACATCGTCCTACGAGCAGTACTTC. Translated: CASTVTGTSSYEQYF.

CDR3 residues: CASSLSVYEQYF. In DNA form, the CDR3 reads TGTGCCAGCAGTTTAAGTGTGTACGAGCAGTACTTC. V usage is TRBV27 and J usage is TRBJ2-7; D unresolved. The CDR3 runs to 12 residues. Germline V gives CDR1 MNHEY, CDR2 SMNVEV (reference sequence). The V and J ends lost 2 bases and 4 bases respectively, with 6 bases between them.

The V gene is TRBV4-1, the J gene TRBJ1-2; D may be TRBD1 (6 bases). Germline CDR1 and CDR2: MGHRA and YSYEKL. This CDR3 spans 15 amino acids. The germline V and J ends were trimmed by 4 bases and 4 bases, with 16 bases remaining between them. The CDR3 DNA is TGCGCCAGCAGCCCGAGGGGGGGGGACCCCTATGGCTACACCTTC. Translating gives CASSPRGGDPYGYTF.

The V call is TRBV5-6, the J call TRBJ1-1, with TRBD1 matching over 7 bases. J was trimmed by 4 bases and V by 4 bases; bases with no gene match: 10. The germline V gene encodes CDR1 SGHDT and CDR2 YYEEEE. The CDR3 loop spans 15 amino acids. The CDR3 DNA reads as TGTGCCAGCAGCCCGCGAGATGCAGGGGGCACTGAAGCTTTCTTT. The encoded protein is CASSPRDAGGTEAFF.

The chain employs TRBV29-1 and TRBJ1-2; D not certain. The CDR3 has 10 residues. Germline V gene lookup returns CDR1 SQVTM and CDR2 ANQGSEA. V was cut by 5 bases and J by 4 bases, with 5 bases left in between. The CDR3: CSVRAYGYTF. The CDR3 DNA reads TGCAGCGTTAGGGCCTATGGCTACACCTTC.